Listed here are 19 T cell receptor beta chains from one sample, sequenced in a study of CD8+CD57+ T cells in acquired aplastic anemia. Patients selected for sequencing had displayed CD8+CD57+ cell expansion by flow cytometry. Using genomic DNA as the template, TCR beta VDJ and CDR3 profiling was carried out. A single record per CDR3 protein comes from TCRdb applying MiXCR to the reads. The sample includes 200,000 or so distinct CDR3 sequences, about half of them seen just once. Sequencing used sorted CD4+, CD8+, or CD8+CD57+ T cells (not recorded which) from PBMCs. All receptors come from a human donor with aplastic anemia.

The table lists this clonotype with many counts. V usage is TRBV2 and J usage is TRBJ1-6; a possible D gene is TRBD1 (6 bases). The V gene's germline CDR1 is SNHLY and CDR2 FYNNEI. V was trimmed by 11 bases and J by 5 bases, leaving 13 bases between them. The CDR3 is made up of 13 amino acids. The CDR3 DNA follows: TGTGCCGACCGGACAGTGGATAATTCACCCCTCCACTTT. Protein: CADRTVDNSPLHF.

This clonotype was seen many times. The chain combines TRBV5-1 with TRBJ1-1, with a weak D call TRBD1 (6 bases). Germline lookup yields CDR1 SGHRS and CDR2 YFSETQ. The CDR3 has 15 residues. The ends were cut back, 2 bases at V and 3 bases at J, with 14 bases in the middle. The CDR3 protein is CASSLSPGADTEAFF. The CDR3 DNA reads as TGCGCCAGCAGCTTATCACCGGGGGCGGACACTGAAGCTTTCTTT.

The V gene is TRBV9, the J gene TRBJ1-2; D gene unclear. The germline V gene encodes CDR1 SGDLS and CDR2 YYNGEE. The CDR3 is made up of 13 amino acids. V shed 4 bases and J shed 7 bases, with 14 bases lying between them. The CDR3 sequence is CASSSPLSAGYTF. DNA of the CDR3: TGTGCCAGCAGCTCACCCCTTTCGGCTGGCTACACCTTC.

This chain uses TRBV2 with TRBJ1-2, with a weak D call TRBD1 (5 bases). The CDR3 contains 12 residues. Germline CDR1 reads SNHLY; CDR2 reads FYNNEI. V lost 8 bases, J lost 4 bases, and 11 bases lay in between. The CDR3 reads CASGDGTYGYTF. CDR3 nucleotide sequence: TGTGCCAGCGGGGACGGGACCTATGGCTACACCTTC.

The rearrangement links TRBV7-9 to TRBJ1-2; 9 nucleotides match TRBD1. The germline gives CDR1 SEHNR, CDR2 FQNEAQ (reference sequence). The CDR3 is 15 amino acids. V trimming: 5 bases; J trimming: 8 bases; junction bases outside the gene matches: 12. CDR3 nucleotides: TGTGCCAGCAGCCCGGGACAGGGTTTATCTCGGGGCTACACCTTC. Protein sequence: CASSPGQGLSRGYTF.

At least ten counts were recorded for this clonotype. The V call is TRBV12-3 or TRBV12-4, the J call TRBJ2-5; 11 bases line up with TRBD2. The CDR3 runs 20 residues. Losses at the gene ends were 6 bases for V and 5 bases for J; bases not matched to a gene: 23. The CDR3, as DNA: TGTGCCAGCAGCCCAGGAGGTCTAGCGGGGGGTTCCCTTAAGCGTGAGACCCAGTACTTC. Protein sequence: CASSPGGLAGGSLKRETQYF.

The chain links TRBV29-1 to TRBJ1-2; maybe TRBD1 (5 bases). V was trimmed by 5 bases and J by 9 bases, leaving 16 bases between them. This CDR3 has 12 residues. Germline V lookup: CDR1 SQVTM, CDR2 ANQGSEA. CDR3 sequence (DNA): TGCAGCGTTCCCCAGGGTAGTAGTAGCTACACCTTC. Its translation is CSVPQGSSSYTF.

This clonotype was counted ten times or more. The chain has TRBV9 and TRBJ2-2; D might be TRBD1 (5 bases). The CDR3 is made up of 16 amino acids. Per the germline V gene, CDR1 is SGDLS and CDR2 is YYNGEE. V gave up 0 bases and J gave up 2 bases, with 11 bases separating them. In DNA, the CDR3 is TGTGCCAGCAGCGTAGAGGCAGGGATTAACACCGGGGAGCTGTTTTTT. It translates to CASSVEAGINTGELFF.

This clonotype was recorded only once. J is TRBJ1-2 and V is TRBV7-6; D remains ambiguous. Trimming removed 2 bases from V and 1 base from J, with 11 bases in between. This CDR3 is 15 amino acids long. Per the germline V gene, CDR1 is SGHVS and CDR2 is FNYEAQ. CDR3 sequence: CASSLLALDNYGYTF. The DNA of the CDR3 is TGTGCCAGCAGCTTACTCGCACTGGATAACTATGGCTACACCTTC.

At least ten counts were recorded for this clonotype. The chain is built from TRBV6-5 and TRBJ1-2; D remains ambiguous. Trimming cost V 0 bases and J 1 base, with 9 bases left between them. CDR3 length: 15 amino acids. Germline CDR1 is MNHEY and CDR2 is SVGAGI. The CDR3 here is CASSYSTAGNYGYTF. The CDR3 DNA is TGTGCCAGCAGTTACTCTACGGCCGGTAACTATGGCTACACCTTC.

The genes are TRBV7-6 and TRBJ2-7; D is tentatively TRBD1 or TRBD2 (5 bases each). The V gene lost 1 base and the J gene lost 7 bases, with 20 bases spanning the gap. The CDR3 has 16 amino acids. Germline assignment: CDR1 SGHVS and CDR2 FNYEAQ. The CDR3 DNA reads TGTGCCAGCAGCTTAGGATTGACAGTACGCTCGGGGGAGCAGTACTTC. Amino acid sequence: CASSLGLTVRSGEQYF.

This clonotype showed up many times. The chain is built from TRBV24-1 and TRBJ1-1; 9 nucleotides agree with TRBD1. V dropped 3 bases and J dropped 0; count of bases not matched to a gene: 4. The CDR3 totals 16 residues. Looked up from germline, CDR1 is KGHDR and CDR2 is SFDVKD. The CDR3 reads CATSDRTGAMNTEAFF. Written as DNA, the CDR3 is TGTGCCACCAGTGATCGGACAGGGGCCATGAACACTGAAGCTTTCTTT.

This chain connects TRBV19 to TRBJ2-5; maybe TRBD2 (6 bases). The germline V gene has CDR1 LNHDA and CDR2 SQIVND (reference sequence). The V end was cut by 8 bases, the J end by 5 bases, with 18 bases between. This CDR3 is built from 14 residues. This chain's CDR3 is CASAAGSAGETQYF. For the CDR3, the DNA is TGTGCCAGTGCTGCAGGGAGTGCGGGGGAGACCCAGTACTTC. The variable domain in full, with the rest retrieved from reference TRBV19 and TRBJ2-5, is DGGITQSPKYLFRKEGQNVTLSCEQNLNHDAMYWYRQDPGQGLRLIYYSQIVNDFQKGDIAEGYSVSREKKESFPLTVTSAQKNPTAFYLCASAAGSAGETQYFGPGTRLLVL.

This chain links TRBV7-9 with TRBJ2-7; perhaps TRBD2 as D (6 bases). V was trimmed by 4 bases and J by 0 bases, leaving 10 bases between them. This CDR3 contains 14 residues. Looked up from germline, CDR1 is SEHNR and CDR2 is FQNEAQ (reference sequence). The CDR3 protein is CASSSPGLSYEQYF. CDR3 nucleotides: TGTGCCAGCAGCTCCCCGGGACTCTCCTACGAGCAGTACTTC.

The table lists this clonotype with many counts. The V call is TRBV15, the J call TRBJ1-3; tentative D call: TRBD1 (6 bases). The CDR3 is made up of 17 amino acids. The germline V gene has CDR1 LNHNV and CDR2 YYDKDF (reference sequence). Trimming took 4 bases from V and 0 from J, leaving 16 bases between them. The CDR3: CATSIGPPDSSGNTIYF. Here the CDR3 DNA reads TGTGCCACCAGCATTGGCCCCCCGGACAGCTCTGGAAACACCATATATTTT. The variable domain in full, completed from reference TRBV15 and TRBJ1-3, reads DAMVIQNPRYQVTQFGKPVTLSCSQTLNHNVMYWYQQKSSQAPKLLFHYYDKDFNNEADTPDNFQSRRPNTSFCFLDIRSPGLGDTAMYLCATSIGPPDSSGNTIYFGEGSWLTVV.

This clonotype was found many times. The chain combines TRBV19 with TRBJ2-7, with 7 bases matching TRBD1. The CDR3 loop spans 14 amino acids. Germline CDR1 reads LNHDA; CDR2 reads SQIVND (reference sequence). V was pared by 4 bases and J by 3 bases, with 6 bases of the junction left unmatched. For the CDR3, the DNA is TGTGCCAGTAGTACACGCCGGGACAGCTACGAGCAGTACTTC. Its translation is CASSTRRDSYEQYF.

This clonotype showed up many times. The J gene is TRBJ1-2, the V gene TRBV6-5; D is ambiguous. The V and J ends lost 2 bases and 6 bases respectively, with 10 bases between them. CDR3 length: 13 amino acids. Germline loops: CDR1 MNHEY, CDR2 SVGAGI. The CDR3 nucleotides are TGTGCCAGCAGTTACCCTGACGGCAATGGCTACACCTTC. Translation gives CASSYPDGNGYTF.

This clonotype has at least ten counts. The rearrangement joins TRBV20-1 to TRBJ1-1; D is undetermined. V was clipped by 2 bases and J by 2 bases, with 12 bases between them. The CDR3 consists of 14 residues. Germline values: CDR1 DFQATT, CDR2 SNEGSKA (reference sequence). This chain's CDR3 is CSARNFDINTEAFF. CDR3 DNA sequence: TGCAGTGCTAGAAACTTCGACATCAACACTGAAGCTTTCTTT.

This clonotype was recorded a few times. This chain links TRBV7-2 with TRBJ2-3; 10 bases are shared with TRBD2. This CDR3 has 13 amino acids. Germline trimming cut 6 bases from V and 5 bases from J; bases unmatched to any gene: 2. Germline V gene lookup returns CDR1 SGHTA and CDR2 FQGNSA. CDR3 nucleotides: TGTGCCAGCAGTCTAGCGGGAGTAGATACGCAGTATTTT. This encodes CASSLAGVDTQYF.